Detailed here is one T cell receptor (beta chain). This clone's antigen is unknown. Base qualities were left out, and no much larger clone turns up one base away. From a lookup of the germline V gene, CDR1 and CDR2 are MGHDK and SYGVNS. From V the trimming removes 4 bases and from J it removes 4 bases, while the gene matches leave 2 bases of the junction unaccounted for. The CDR3 sequence holds 14 residues, the cysteine and phenylalanine included. The kept DNA is CDR3 alone, 42 bases in frame from the first base. The sample is drawn from a study of beta chain features in type 1 diabetes (dated by TCRdb to the late 2010s). As for the study more broadly: No differences in mean age, gender distribution, total cell number or subset yield were found between patients and healthy donors. A total of around 110,000,000 sorted cells were examined across all samples, and a strong correlation was observed between cell number per subset and RNA yield. In the study, TCRB repertoires of sorted circulating CD4+ T cell subsets from recently diagnosed type 1 diabetes patients were compared with those of matched healthy donors. Naive and central memory subsets were obtained from all 30 or so donors, but regulatory and stem cell-like memory subsets were isolated from only 8 patients and roughly eight healthy donors.

Each donor gave one peripheral blood draw, averaging around 0.11 L, which was collected into heparinised tubes. Using a panel that included CD45RO, CCR7, CD25, CD127, CD95 and CD27, naive, central memory, regulatory and stem cell-like memory CD4+ T cells were sorted on a BD FACSAria II. A purity above 95% was achieved for all sorted populations. PBMCs were separated immediately by Lymphoprep density gradient centrifugation and were stained directly, without being cultured. So that batch effects would be minimized, each experiment stained and sorted samples in pairs, pairing one healthy donor with one patient. The entire isolated RNA was reverse transcribed using the High Capacity cDNA Reverse Transcription Kit, and thus expressed TCRB transcripts were sequenced. Deep immunoSEQ sequencing was applied to naive, central memory and regulatory T cell samples, giving an average of roughly 3.6 million total reads per sample. Sorted cells were lysed in RLT buffer, and RNA was extracted using DNase-treated RNeasy Micro or Mini kits according to cell number. To prevent cross-contamination, each cell subset was processed individually, whereas patient and healthy donor samples were processed jointly. Using the immunoSEQ multiplex PCR, TCRB sequences were amplified from cDNA into 87-bp fragments spanning the CDR3 region. The amplicons were sequenced using the Illumina HiSeq platform. Per the authors' processing: Synthetic template baselines were used to correct PCR bias computationally, reads within Hamming distance 2 were collapsed together, and singletons that could not be merged were discarded. Reads were aligned against IMGT to assign V, D and J genes, CDR3 length and insertions or deletions at six rearrangement sites. Within each subset, clonotype counts were normalized to sorted cell number, and only after that were true diversity and Gini coefficients computed with the tcR R package. Repertoire sharing was quantified using the overlap coefficient calculated on TCRB nucleotide sequences. Out-of-frame TCRB sequences from naive cells were analyzed as a proxy for the pre-selection repertoire. In TCRdb, the immuneACCESS table is reduced to in-frame sequences with V and J assigned. These tables do not hold every clone; where another copy was compared, an unresolved V gene accounts for under half, and the others remain unexplained. For V, J and clone size, that table is used; D and trimming come from the DNA. The sample table holds around 260,000 clones, of which roughly 22% were seen once. The ten largest account for about 0.028% of the sample.

Here is what the overall study found, with its caveats: Type 1 diabetes patients showed a moderate but significant shortening of TCRB CDR3 length in all four CD4+ subsets. HLA sub-analyses involved small numbers of individuals, so any influence of HLA type on TCRB rearrangement remained unresolved. The naive, central memory and regulatory TCRB repertoires appeared to resemble one another more closely among patients than among healthy donors. Because cDNA was sequenced instead of genomic DNA, highly expressing activated cells could be over-represented, though the groups showed no difference in activation or CD3 levels. Shorter templates might have been favored by PCR, but patient and control samples were amplified and corrected together, so both groups would have been affected equally by any skew. At VDJ recombination sites, type 1 diabetes patients had fewer insertions and more deleted nucleotides, which implies abnormalities in thymic rearrangement.

The sequenced material came from naive CD4+ T cells from blood. Reading the label with the study, this specimen's cell subset or site is: true naive CD4+ T cells. The chain couples TRBV25-1 to TRBJ1-1; 11 middle bases align to TRBD1. The TCR originated in a woman aged 40 to 49 with type 1 diabetes. The CDR3 protein is CASSGDRGSTEAFF. Read as DNA, the sequence is TGTGCCAGCAGTGGGGACAGGGGGAGCACTGAAGCTTTCTTT.